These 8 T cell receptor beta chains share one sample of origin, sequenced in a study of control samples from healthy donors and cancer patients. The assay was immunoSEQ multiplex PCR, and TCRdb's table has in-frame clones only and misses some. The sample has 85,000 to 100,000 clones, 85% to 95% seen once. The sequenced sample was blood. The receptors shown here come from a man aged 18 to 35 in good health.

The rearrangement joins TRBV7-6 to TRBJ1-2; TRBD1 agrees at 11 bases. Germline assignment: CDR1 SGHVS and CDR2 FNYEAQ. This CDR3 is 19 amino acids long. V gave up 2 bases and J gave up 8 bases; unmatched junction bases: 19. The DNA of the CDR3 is TGTGCCAGCAGCTTATATTATGGGGACAGGGGGGACTGGGATGGCGGCTACACCTTC. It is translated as CASSLYYGDRGDWDGGYTF.

CDR3 sequence reads: CASSFRGPNQPQHF. For the CDR3, the DNA is TGTGCCAGCAGCTTCAGGGGGCCCAATCAGCCCCAGCATTTT. The chain joins TRBV7-9 to TRBJ1-5; 8 nucleotides match TRBD1. CDR3 length: 14 amino acids. The J segment lost 3 bases and the V segment lost 3 bases, leaving 1 base of the junction unmatched. Germline CDR1 SEHNR, CDR2 FQNEAQ (reference sequence). The full variable domain, completed using reference TRBV7-9 and TRBJ1-5, is DTGVSQNPRHKITKRGQNVTFRCDPISEHNRLYWYRQTLGQGPEFLTYFQNEAQLEKSRLLSDRFSAERPKGSFSTLEIQRTEQGDSAMYLCASSFRGPNQPQHFGDGTRLSIL.

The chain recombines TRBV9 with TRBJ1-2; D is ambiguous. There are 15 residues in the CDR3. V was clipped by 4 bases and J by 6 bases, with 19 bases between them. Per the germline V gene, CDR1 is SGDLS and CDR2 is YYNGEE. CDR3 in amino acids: CASSPGMGPGHGYTF. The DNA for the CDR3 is TGTGCCAGCAGCCCCGGAATGGGCCCAGGACATGGCTACACCTTC.

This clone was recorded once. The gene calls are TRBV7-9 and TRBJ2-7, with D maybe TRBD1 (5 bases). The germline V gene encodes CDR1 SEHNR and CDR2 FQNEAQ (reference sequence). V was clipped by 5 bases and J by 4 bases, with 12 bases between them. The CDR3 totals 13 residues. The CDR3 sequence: CASSPEGVYEQYF. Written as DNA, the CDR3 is TGTGCCAGCAGCCCGGAAGGGGTGTACGAGCAGTACTTC.

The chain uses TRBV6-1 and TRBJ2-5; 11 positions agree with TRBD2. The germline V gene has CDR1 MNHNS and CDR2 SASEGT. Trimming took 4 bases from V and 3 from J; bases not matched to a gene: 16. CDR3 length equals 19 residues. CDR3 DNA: TGTGCCAGCAGTGGGGGACTAGCGGAATCGTACCAACCCGAAGAGACCCAGTACTTC. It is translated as CASSGGLAESYQPEETQYF.

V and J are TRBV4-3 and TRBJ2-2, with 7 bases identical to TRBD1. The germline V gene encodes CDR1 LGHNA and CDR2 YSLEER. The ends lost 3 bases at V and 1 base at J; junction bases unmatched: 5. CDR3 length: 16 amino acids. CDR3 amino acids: CASSHETGENTGELFF. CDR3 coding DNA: TGCGCCAGCAGCCATGAAACAGGGGAGAACACCGGGGAGCTGTTTTTT.

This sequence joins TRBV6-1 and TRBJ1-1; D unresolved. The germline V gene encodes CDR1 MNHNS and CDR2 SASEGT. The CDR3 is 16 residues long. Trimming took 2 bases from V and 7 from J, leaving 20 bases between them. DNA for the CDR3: TGTGCCAGCAGTGAATTGAATGGTAAGGGCGCCGGTGAAGCTTTCTTT. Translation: CASSELNGKGAGEAFF.

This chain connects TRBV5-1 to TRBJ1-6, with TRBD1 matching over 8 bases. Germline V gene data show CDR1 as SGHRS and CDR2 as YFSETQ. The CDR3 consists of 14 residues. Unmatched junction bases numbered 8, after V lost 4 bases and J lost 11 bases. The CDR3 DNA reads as TGCGCCAGCAGCATCGGACAGGGAATAACACCCCTCCACTTT. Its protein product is CASSIGQGITPLHF.